These T cell receptor beta chains were read from a single sample in a study of T-cell reconstitution after alpha-beta-depleted transplantation in children. From the PCR reads, TCRdb called clonotypes with MiXCR, one entry per CDR3 protein. Seen here are approximately 70,000 distinct CDR3 sequences, approximately 4.4% observed once, and the top ten hold 15% to 20%. This specimen consisted of PBMCs, mostly from graft donor cells, obtained 180 days after TCRalphabeta/CD19-depleted stem cell transplant. The receptors here all came from a boy under three years old who had a stem cell transplant for acute myeloid leukemia, so the T cells may come from the graft donor. CDR3s include the opening cysteine and the closing phenylalanine or tryptophan. The order of the fields is V gene, D gene, clone size, J gene, CDR3 protein, CDR3 DNA. D genes are given only for firm matches. The size entry is marked missing in some rows and otherwise reads once, few, many or a size class.

v_call: TRBV21-1; d_call: .; clone_size: many; j_call: TRBJ1-5; cdr3_aa: CASSKCQGALYQPQHF; cdr3_nt: TGTGCCAGCAGCAAATGTCAGGGGGCCCTTTATCAGCCCCAGCATTTT
v_call: TRBV4-3; d_call: .; clone_size: many; j_call: TRBJ2-5; cdr3_aa: CASSPYPPGRAQETQYF; cdr3_nt: TGCGCCAGCAGCCCTTACCCCCCGGGCAGGGCCCAAGAGACCCAGTACTTC
v_call: TRBV7-2; d_call: TRBD1; clone_size: many; j_call: TRBJ2-5; cdr3_aa: CASSSMGQDGETQYF; cdr3_nt: TGTGCCAGCAGCTCGATGGGACAGGACGGGGAGACCCAGTACTTC
v_call: TRBV4-3; d_call: .; clone_size: medium-sized; j_call: TRBJ2-7; cdr3_aa: CASSQERTPTYEQYF; cdr3_nt: TGCGCCAGCAGCCAAGAGAGGACGCCTACCTACGAGCAGTACTTC
v_call: TRBV27; d_call: .; clone_size: many; j_call: TRBJ2-1; cdr3_aa: CASSLWRLGSYNEQFF; cdr3_nt: TGTGCCAGCAGTTTATGGCGGCTAGGGAGCTACAATGAGCAGTTCTTC
v_call: TRBV7-6; d_call: .; clone_size: many; j_call: TRBJ2-2; cdr3_aa: CAAGPSRTGELFF; cdr3_nt: TGTGCCGCCGGGCCCTCTCGGACCGGGGAGCTGTTTTTT
v_call: TRBV19; d_call: .; clone_size: many; j_call: TRBJ2-7; cdr3_aa: CATSRWGDYDQYF; cdr3_nt: TGTGCCACCAGCCGGTGGGGGGATTACGACCAGTACTTC
v_call: TRBV5-1; d_call: .; clone_size: many; j_call: TRBJ2-2; cdr3_aa: CASSLWDLAGELFF; cdr3_nt: TGCGCCAGCAGCTTGTGGGATTTGGCCGGGGAGCTGTTTTTT
v_call: TRBV2; d_call: TRBD1; clone_size: .; j_call: TRBJ1-2; cdr3_aa: CASSEAVMGQLHGHTF; cdr3_nt: TGTGCCAGCAGTGAAGCGGTAATGGGACAGCTCCATGGCCACACCTTC
v_call: TRBV11-2; d_call: .; clone_size: many; j_call: TRBJ1-1; cdr3_aa: CASSWTKPTEAFF; cdr3_nt: TGTGCCAGCAGCTGGACAAAGCCGACTGAAGCTTTCTTT
v_call: TRBV27; d_call: .; clone_size: many; j_call: TRBJ2-1; cdr3_aa: CASAKRSGIHPLDNEQFF; cdr3_nt: TGTGCCAGCGCCAAAAGATCAGGGATCCATCCACTGGACAATGAGCAGTTCTTC
v_call: TRBV20-1; d_call: .; clone_size: many; j_call: TRBJ1-2; cdr3_aa: CSARKSGYTF; cdr3_nt: TGCAGTGCTAGGAAGAGTGGCTACACCTTC
v_call: TRBV5-1; d_call: TRBD1; clone_size: many; j_call: TRBJ2-2; cdr3_aa: CASSVGQGPGELFF; cdr3_nt: TGCGCCAGCAGCGTCGGACAGGGCCCCGGGGAGCTGTTTTTT
v_call: TRBV7-2; d_call: .; clone_size: many; j_call: TRBJ1-4; cdr3_aa: CASSLRGRKLFF; cdr3_nt: TGTGCCAGCAGCTTACGGGGGAGGAAACTGTTTTTT